This TCR beta chain stems from a study of blood T cell repertoires in COVID-19 (dated by TCRdb to between 2020 and 2021). Context from the whole study: Collaborator samples came from the United States, Italy and Spain and covered acute and convalescent phases of COVID-19. The prospective study material was composed of cDNA or gDNA derived from T cells, B-cell-depleted T cells, or PBMCs. Subjects who had been exposed to COVID-19, were actively infected with it, or had recovered from it provided the deeply sampled blood TCRbeta repertoires that made up the dataset. A freely available public database, intended as a resource for researchers studying the immune response to SARS-CoV-2, is where the repertoires were released. Samples were obtained from the ongoing ImmuneRACE study (first 160 participants) and from over 1,000 subjects provided by 6 global collaborators. The sample metadata nearly always contained a de-identified subject ID, COVID-19 status, age in years and sex. Where HLA class I and class II types were available, the types were taken from metadata supplied by the sample provider, not from assay-based typing.

At one collaborating source in Seattle, patients were enrolled during active infection and were followed longitudinally through the course of disease. Each collaborating institution followed its own protocols to collect whole blood in K2EDTA tubes. For TCRbeta analysis, collaborators shipped samples in one of three forms: frozen whole blood, isolated PBMCs, or DNA extracted from either of those sample types. Worth noting for this clone: Its antigen has not been determined. Base qualities are missing; no much larger clone stands one base away.

The immunoSEQ Assay, a bias-controlled multiplex PCR, was used to amplify TCRbeta CDR3 regions from genomic DNA. The published analysis was carried out like this. The number of nucleated cells in each sample was estimated from the amplification of reference gene primers within the assay. Sequence reads were collapsed and filtered to measure the absolute abundance of every unique TCRbeta CDR3 rearrangement. For each sample, productive Simpson clonality was calculated by taking the square root of Simpson's diversity index across productive rearrangements. This immuneACCESS table, as held by TCRdb, lists in-frame sequences with V and J called but not all clones. Of the missing ones, under half trace to an unresolved V gene in checked studies; the others have no known cause. V, J and clone size reflect that table, while D and trimming were determined from the DNA. The sample has some 220,000 clones on record, 75% to 85% of them singletons. The ten top clones hold 2% to 3% of the sample.

Beyond this particular receptor, the publication reports: The quantity of clinical and demographic metadata differed by source and by participant and was supplied without curation.

Source material: peripheral blood. The TCR comes from a woman in her seventies with COVID-19, enrolled during active disease.

For the CDR3, the sequence is CASTRVGPYSPLHF. Here is the DNA: TGTGCCAGCACCCGAGTGGGCCCTTATTCACCCCTCCACTTT. Recombination linked TRBV6-5 to TRBJ1-6; no confident D gene assignment can be made. CDR1 and CDR2 were assigned from the germline V gene as MNHEY and SVGAGI. Trimming costs V 7 bases and J 8 bases, and their ends lie 15 bases apart. Taken from cysteine to phenylalanine, the CDR3 has 14 residues. Here the CDR3 DNA is all that survives: 42 bases in frame from base 1.